This TCR beta chain was recovered during a study of T cells after yellow fever vaccination. General study findings and limits: Subsequent to the booster, the majority of primary-vaccination clones reappeared (roughly 96% CD4, approximately 90% CD8). From the bulk population, abundant clonotypes could contaminate and appear within FACS-sorted repertoires.

Template switching by 5'RACE produced TCR cDNA, adding a universal primer site and UMIs. TCRdb processed the 5' RACE reads anew with MiXCR; each CDR3 protein has one entry. The data hold just under 600,000 distinct CDR3 sequences, with approximately 13% observed a single time. This CDR3 spans 12 amino acids. The V gene's germline CDR1 is DFQATT and CDR2 SNEGSKA (reference sequence). The V end was cut by 2 bases, the J end by 8 bases, with 12 bases between. This clonotype was detected only a few times. Its target is not known. The chain uses TRBV20-1 and TRBJ1-2; D remains ambiguous. This clonotype was obtained from a man aged 30 to 39 who received the YFV17D yellow fever vaccine. Here the sequenced sample was PBMCs, taken on the day of the yellow fever booster vaccination. The CDR3 loop is CSARQSSKGYTF. CDR3 in DNA: TGCAGTGCTAGACAGTCTAGTAAAGGCTACACCTTC.